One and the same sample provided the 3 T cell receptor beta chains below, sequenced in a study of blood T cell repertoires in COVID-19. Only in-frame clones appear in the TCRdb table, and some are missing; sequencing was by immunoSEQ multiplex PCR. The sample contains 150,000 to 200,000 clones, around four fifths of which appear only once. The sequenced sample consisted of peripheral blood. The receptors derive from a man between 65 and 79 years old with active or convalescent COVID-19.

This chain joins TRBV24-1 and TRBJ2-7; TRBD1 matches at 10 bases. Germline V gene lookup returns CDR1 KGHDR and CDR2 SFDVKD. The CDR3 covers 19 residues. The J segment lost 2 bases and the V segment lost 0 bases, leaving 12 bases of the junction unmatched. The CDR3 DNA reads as TGTGCCACCAGTGATTTGTTGCCCTCTGGGACAGGGGCCCCCTACGAGCAGTACTTC. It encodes CATSDLLPSGTGAPYEQYF.

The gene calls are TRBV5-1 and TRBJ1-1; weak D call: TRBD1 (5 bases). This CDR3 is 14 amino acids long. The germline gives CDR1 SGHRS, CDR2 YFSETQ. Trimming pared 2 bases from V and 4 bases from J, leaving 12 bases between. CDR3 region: CASSFNSGVTEAFF. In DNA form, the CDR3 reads TGCGCCAGCAGCTTCAATTCGGGGGTCACTGAAGCTTTCTTT.

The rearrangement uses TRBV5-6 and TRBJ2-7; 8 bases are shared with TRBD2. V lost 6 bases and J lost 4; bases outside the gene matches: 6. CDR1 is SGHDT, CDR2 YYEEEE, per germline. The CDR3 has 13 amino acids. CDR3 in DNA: TGTGCCAGCACCCGGACGGGGGGGTACGAGCAGTACTTC. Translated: CASTRTGGYEQYF.